This is a list of T cell receptor beta chains from one sample in a study of response to subunit inactivated influenza vaccine. TCRdb recomputed calls from the RT-PCR reads with MiXCR, one row per CDR3 protein. There are roughly 170,000 distinct CDR3 sequences in the sample; about a tenth occur only once, and roughly a tenth lies in the top ten. This sample comprised non-naive T cells sorted from PBMCs, obtained on the day of vaccination. All receptors derive from a man in his fifties who received an inactivated influenza vaccine. The CDR3 runs from the conserved cysteine through the conserved F or W. The D gene is left open where the match is weak. Some rows mark clone size as missing; the rest say once, few, many or name a class of expanded clone.

v_call	cdr3_length	d_call	clone_size	j_call	cdr3_aa	cdr3_nt
TRBV14	16	NA	few	TRBJ2-1	CASSQDQQGPGNEQFF	TGTGCCAGCAGCCAAGATCAGCAGGGCCCTGGGAATGAGCAGTTCTTC
TRBV11-2	15	TRBD2	many	TRBJ2-1	CASRSTSGSRSEQFF	TGTGCCAGCAGGTCCACTAGCGGGAGTCGCAGTGAGCAGTTCTTC
TRBV28	16	TRBD2	many	TRBJ2-5	CASSQPGLEFGETQYF	TGTGCCAGCAGTCAGCCGGGACTAGAGTTCGGAGAGACCCAGTACTTC
TRBV12-5	11	TRBD1	many	TRBJ2-7	CARGQIYEQYF	TGTGCTAGGGGACAGATTTACGAGCAGTACTTC
TRBV5-1	16	NA	NA	TRBJ1-2	CASSWDRDESNYGYTF	TGCGCCAGCAGCTGGGACCGGGACGAGAGTAACTATGGCTACACCTTC
TRBV20-1	15	NA	NA	TRBJ2-1	CSARAGPAAYNEQFF	TGCAGTGCTAGAGCGGGGCCAGCGGCCTACAATGAGCAGTTCTTC
TRBV7-2	12	NA	few	TRBJ2-3	CASSMTQNTQYF	TGTGCCAGCAGCATGACCCAAAATACGCAGTATTTT
TRBV23-1	14	TRBD2	NA	TRBJ2-1	CAGPGRADYNEQFF	TGCGCCGGGCCCGGGAGGGCCGACTACAATGAGCAGTTCTTC
TRBV10-2	15	TRBD2	NA	TRBJ2-1	CASSENAGGQDEQFF	TGCGCCAGCAGTGAGAATGCGGGGGGGCAGGATGAGCAGTTCTTC
TRBV5-1	14	NA	few	TRBJ2-5	CASSLAAGSETQYF	TGCGCCAGCAGCCTCGCCGCAGGATCGGAGACCCAGTACTTC
TRBV20-1	13	NA	NA	TRBJ2-5	CSARGHSRETQYF	TGCAGTGCTAGAGGCCACAGCAGGGAGACCCAGTACTTC
TRBV7-2	13	NA	NA	TRBJ2-5	CASRLGGSETQYF	TGTGCCAGCAGATTAGGGGGGTCGGAGACCCAGTACTTC
TRBV11-1	14	NA	few	TRBJ2-2	CASRLGVGTGELFF	TGTGCCAGCAGGCTGGGAGTGGGGACCGGGGAGCTGTTTTTT
TRBV12-3/TRBV12-4	18	TRBD2	NA	TRBJ2-1	CASSFRATQSGSPNEQFF	TGTGCCAGCAGTTTTAGGGCCACCCAAAGCGGGAGCCCCAATGAGCAGTTCTTC
TRBV27	15	TRBD2	NA	TRBJ2-1	CASSLSLAGVNEQFF	TGTGCCAGCAGTTTGTCACTAGCGGGAGTCAATGAGCAGTTCTTC
TRBV6-1	15	TRBD1	many	TRBJ2-7	CASSRDRRISYEQYF	TGTGCCAGCAGTCGGGACAGGCGCATCTCCTACGAGCAGTACTTC
TRBV6-4	16	TRBD2	few	TRBJ2-1	CASSDKAGGPPNEQFF	TGTGCCAGCAGTGATAAAGCGGGGGGCCCGCCCAATGAGCAGTTCTTC
TRBV5-5	18	TRBD1	few	TRBJ2-1	CASSLVSFRDRDDNEQFF	TGTGCCAGCAGCTTGGTGTCATTTCGGGACAGGGATGACAATGAGCAGTTCTTC
TRBV4-3	16	TRBD1	few	TRBJ1-1	CASSQDGTGLNTEAFF	TGCGCCAGCAGCCAAGACGGGACAGGTCTGAACACTGAAGCTTTCTTT